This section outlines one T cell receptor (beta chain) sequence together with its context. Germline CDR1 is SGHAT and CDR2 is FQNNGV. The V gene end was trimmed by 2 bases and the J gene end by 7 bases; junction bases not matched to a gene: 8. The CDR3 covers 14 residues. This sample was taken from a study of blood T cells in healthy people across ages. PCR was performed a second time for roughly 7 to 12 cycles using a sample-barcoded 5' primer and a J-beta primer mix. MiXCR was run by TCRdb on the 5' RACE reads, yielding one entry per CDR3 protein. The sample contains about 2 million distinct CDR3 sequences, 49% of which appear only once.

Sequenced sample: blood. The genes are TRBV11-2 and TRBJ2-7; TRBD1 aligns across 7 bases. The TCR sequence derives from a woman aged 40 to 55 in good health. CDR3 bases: TGTGCCAGCAGCTTATCGACAGGGCCTGGGGAGCAGTACTTC. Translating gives CASSLSTGPGEQYF.